Listed here are 4 T cell receptor beta chains from one sample, sequenced in a study of T-cell reconstitution after alpha-beta-depleted transplantation in children (dated by TCRdb to the mid-2010s). The treatment or condition label, read with the paper, signifies: allogeneic hematopoietic cell transplantation with graft depleted of TCRalphabeta T cells and CD19 B cells. Library preparation used PCR. Sequencing used an Illumina HiSeq 2500. TCR libraries were prepared with molecular barcoding, using unique molecular identifiers to normalize TCRbeta repertoire quantification. The public reads were run again by TCRdb, first through fastp at Q25 and then through MiXCR, and only productive beta chains were kept. Every distinct CDR3 protein forms one entry, paired with its most common genes and DNA. In this sample the table shows 100,000 to 130,000 distinct CDR3 sequences, around 6.4% of which occur a single time. The ten largest clones capture around 23% of the sample.

The sample was PBMCs, mostly from graft donor cells, taken 360 days after TCRalphabeta/CD19-depleted stem cell transplant. The receptors here all came from a male patient between 2 and 15 years old who had a stem cell transplant for acute lymphoblastic leukemia, so the T cells may come from the graft donor.

This chain links TRBV4-3 with TRBJ1-4, with D uncertain. This CDR3 has 18 residues. With 0 bases removed from V and 2 bases from J, the gap between germline ends came to 16 bases. Germline V gives CDR1 LGHNA, CDR2 YSLEER. CDR3 protein: CASSQEGFFGMTNEKLFF. Here the CDR3 DNA reads TGCGCCAGCAGCCAAGAGGGCTTTTTCGGGATGACTAATGAAAAACTGTTTTTT.

This clonotype was recorded many times. V is TRBV5-1 and J is TRBJ2-1, with 14 bases aligning to TRBD2. The CDR3 consists of 15 residues. CDR1 is SGHRS, CDR2 YFSETQ, per germline. The V and J ends lost 4 bases and 7 bases, in that order; junction bases with no gene match: 4. The CDR3 is CASSLGLAGVNEQFF. The CDR3 nucleotides read TGCGCCAGCAGCCTGGGACTAGCGGGAGTGAATGAGCAGTTCTTC.

This clonotype has at least ten counts. The CDR3 DNA follows: TGCAGTGCTAGAGAAACAAAGGGCTACACCTTC. Translated: CSARETKGYTF. The chain uses TRBV20-1 and TRBJ1-2; D not resolved. Trimming stripped 0 bases from V and 8 bases from J, with 7 bases between. The CDR3 spans 11 residues. The germline gives CDR1 DFQATT, CDR2 SNEGSKA (reference sequence).

This clonotype showed up many times. The rearrangement links TRBV28 to TRBJ1-6; D is unclear. The CDR3 spans 14 residues. The V and J ends lost 3 bases and 1 base respectively, with 4 bases between them. The V gene's germline CDR1 is MDHEN and CDR2 SYDVKM. Written as DNA, the CDR3 is TGTGCCAGCAGTTTCAGGTCCTATAATTCACCCCTCCACTTT. It codes for CASSFRSYNSPLHF.